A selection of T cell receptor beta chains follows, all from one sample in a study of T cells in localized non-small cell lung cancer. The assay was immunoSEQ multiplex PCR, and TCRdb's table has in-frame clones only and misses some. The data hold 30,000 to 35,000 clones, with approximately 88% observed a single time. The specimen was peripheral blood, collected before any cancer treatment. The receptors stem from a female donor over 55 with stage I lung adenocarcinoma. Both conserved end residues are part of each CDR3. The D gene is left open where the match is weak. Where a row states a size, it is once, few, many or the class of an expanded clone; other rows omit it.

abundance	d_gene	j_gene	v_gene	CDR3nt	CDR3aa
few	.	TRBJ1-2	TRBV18	TGTGCCAGCTCACCAATGGCAGGGGAAACTAACTATGGCTACACCTTC	CASSPMAGETNYGYTF
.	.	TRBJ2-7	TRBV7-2	TGTGCCAGCAGCTCTCAGGGGTACGAGCAGTACTTC	CASSSQGYEQYF
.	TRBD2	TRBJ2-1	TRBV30	TGTGCCTGGAGTGTATGGGGTAGCGGGGGGTACAATGAGCAGTTCTTC	CAWSVWGSGGYNEQFF
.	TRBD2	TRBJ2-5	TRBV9	TGTGCCAGCAGCGTAGCCGTGGGTAGCGGGCAAGAGACCCAGTACTTC	CASSVAVGSGQETQYF
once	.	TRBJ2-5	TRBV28	TGTGCCAGCAGTCCCCCAACCGGCAGACAAGAGACCCAGTACTTC	CASSPPTGRQETQYF
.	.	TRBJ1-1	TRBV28	TGTGCCAGCAGTTTGCAACGGGACGCCCCCGAAGCTTTCTTT	CASSLQRDAPEAFF
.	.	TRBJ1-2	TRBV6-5	TGTGCCAGCAGTTACACCAGGGACTCCCGGTTTCTTGGCTACACCTTC	CASSYTRDSRFLGYTF
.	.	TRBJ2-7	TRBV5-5	TGTGCCTCGAGGGAACTACCCGGGGGAATGGGTTACGAGCAGTACTTC	CASRELPGGMGYEQYF
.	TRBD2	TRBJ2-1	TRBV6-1	TGTGCCAGCAGTGAAGTTCTCGGAGGGACTAGGTACAATGAGCAGTTCTTC	CASSEVLGGTRYNEQFF
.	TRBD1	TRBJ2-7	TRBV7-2	TGTGCCAGCAGCCCAACCCGACAGGGGACGAATAACTTC	CASSPTRQGTNNF
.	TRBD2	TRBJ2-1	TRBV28	TGTGCCAGCAGTTACGACAGCCCAGCGGGAGAATACAATGAGCAGTTCTTC	CASSYDSPAGEYNEQFF
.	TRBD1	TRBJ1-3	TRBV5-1	TGCGCCAGCAGCTCCGGACAGGGGGCGACAGGAAACACCATATATTTT	CASSSGQGATGNTIYF
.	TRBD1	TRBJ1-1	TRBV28	TGTGCCAGCAGTGCCGCCGGACAGGGTTTGAACACTGAAGCTTTCTTT	CASSAAGQGLNTEAFF
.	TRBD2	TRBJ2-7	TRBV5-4	TGTGCCAGCCAAACTACCCTGAGCGGGAGACGCAACGAGCAGTACTTC	CASQTTLSGRRNEQYF
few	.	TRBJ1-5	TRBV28	TGTGCCAGCAGTGGGCTGAATCAGCCCCAGCATTTT	CASSGLNQPQHF
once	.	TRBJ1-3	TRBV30	TGTGCCTGGAATAAGGGACCTGGAAACACCATATATTTT	CAWNKGPGNTIYF
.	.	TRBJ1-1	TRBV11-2	TGTGCCAGCAGCTTTGGCAGGGGCTACCCTGAAGCTTTCTTT	CASSFGRGYPEAFF
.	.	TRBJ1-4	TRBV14	TGTGCCAGCAGCTCGGGCCTACTTGAAAAACTGTTTTTT	CASSSGLLEKLFF
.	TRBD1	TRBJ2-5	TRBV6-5	TGTGCCAGCAGCCGCGGACAGGGCGGTCTGGGGACCCAGTACTTC	CASSRGQGGLGTQYF
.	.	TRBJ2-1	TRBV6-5	TGTGCCAGCAGTTACTCGGGAGAACCTTCCAATGAGCAGTTCTTC	CASSYSGEPSNEQFF
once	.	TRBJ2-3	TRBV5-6	TGTGCCAGCAGCGAACATAGCGGCCACACAGATACGCAGTATTTT	CASSEHSGHTDTQYF
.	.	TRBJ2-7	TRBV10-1	TGCGCCAGCAGTGAGGCCATGTCCTACGAGCAGTACTTC	CASSEAMSYEQYF
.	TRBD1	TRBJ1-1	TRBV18	TGTGCCAGCTCCCCCGGGACAGGGGCAGCGGGGACTGAAGCTTTCTTT	CASSPGTGAAGTEAFF
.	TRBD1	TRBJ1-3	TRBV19	TGTGCCAGTAGTCTCCGGACAGGCCCTGGAAACACCATATATTTT	CASSLRTGPGNTIYF
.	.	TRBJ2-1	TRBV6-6	TGTGCCAGCACCATCGAGGGGGGCACTGGTGAGCAGTTCTTC	CASTIEGGTGEQFF
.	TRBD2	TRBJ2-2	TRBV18	TGTGCCAGCTCACCAGCTAGCGGGATTGGGACCGGGGAGCTGTTTTTT	CASSPASGIGTGELFF
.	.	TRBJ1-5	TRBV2	TGTGCCAGCAGTGAAGCGAGGGTTCAGCCCCAGCATTTT	CASSEARVQPQHF
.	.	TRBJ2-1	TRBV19	TGTGCCAGTACGGCCGCGTCCAATACCTACAATGAGCAGTTCTTC	CASTAASNTYNEQFF
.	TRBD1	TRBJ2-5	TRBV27	TGTGCCAGCAGTTTATCCCGACAGGGTCAAGAGACCCAGTACTTC	CASSLSRQGQETQYF
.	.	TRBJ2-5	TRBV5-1	TGCGCCAGCAGCTTGGCCGAGGGGAGCGGAGAGACCCAGTACTTC	CASSLAEGSGETQYF
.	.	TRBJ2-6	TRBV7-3	TGTGCCAGCAGCTATAATCGGGTCCCCAGTCCTAGATCCTCTGGGGCCAACGTCCTGACTTTC	CASSYNRVPSPRSSGANVLTF
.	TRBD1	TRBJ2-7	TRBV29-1	TGCAGCGTTGTGCGGACAGGGGGCTACGAGCAGTACTTC	CSVVRTGGYEQYF
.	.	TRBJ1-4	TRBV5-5	TGTGCCAGCAGCCGGCAGGCGACGAGGGGGGACGAAAAACTGTTTTTT	CASSRQATRGDEKLFF
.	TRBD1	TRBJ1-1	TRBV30	TGTGCCTGGAGTGGGACAGGGAACACTGAAGCTTTCTTT	CAWSGTGNTEAFF
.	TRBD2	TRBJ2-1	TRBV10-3	TGTGCCATCAGTTTCATATTAGCGGGAGGGTTCGGTGAGCAGTTCTTC	CAISFILAGGFGEQFF
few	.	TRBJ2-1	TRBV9	TGTGCCAGCAGCGTATTGTTCTGGTCCCCAATCTCTGAGCAGTTCTTC	CASSVLFWSPISEQFF
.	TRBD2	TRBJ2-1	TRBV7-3	TGTGCCAGCAGCTTTGGCGGGAGGGCCCGTGAGCAGTTCTTC	CASSFGGRAREQFF
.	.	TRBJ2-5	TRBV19	TGTGCCAGTAGTATTGGGCTAGCTGTAGAGACCCAGTACTTC	CASSIGLAVETQYF
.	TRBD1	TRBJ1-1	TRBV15	TGTGCCACCAGCAGCCGACAGGGGGGTGCTTTCTTT	CATSSRQGGAFF
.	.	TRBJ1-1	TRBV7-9	TGTGCCAGCAGCTTAGAGTTCGGCGTGATCGGGAGGGGGGACACTGAAGCTTTCTTT	CASSLEFGVIGRGDTEAFF
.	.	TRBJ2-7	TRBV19	TGTGCCAGTTTGCTAAGGAGCTCCTACGAGCAGTACTTC	CASLLRSSYEQYF
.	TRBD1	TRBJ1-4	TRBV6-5	TGTGCCAGCGCCAGGGGGACCACTAATGAAAAACTGTTTTTT	CASARGTTNEKLFF
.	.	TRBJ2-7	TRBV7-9	TGTGCCAGCAGCTTAGGTGGCAGCGACGAGCAGTACTTC	CASSLGGSDEQYF
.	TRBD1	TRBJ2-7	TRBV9	TGTGCCAGCAGCGCCAGACAGGGCAGCTACGAGCAGTACTTC	CASSARQGSYEQYF
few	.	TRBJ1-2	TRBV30	TGTGCCTGGAGTAGAAGACTTGGCTACACCTTC	CAWSRRLGYTF
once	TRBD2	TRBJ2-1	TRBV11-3	TGTGCCAGCAGTTCCGGGACTAGCGGACCCTACAATGAGCAGTTCTTC	CASSSGTSGPYNEQFF
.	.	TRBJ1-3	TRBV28	TGTGCCAGCAGTCTCCCTGGGGGGGGCGCATCTGGAAACACCATATATTTT	CASSLPGGGASGNTIYF
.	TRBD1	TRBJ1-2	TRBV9	TGTGCCAGCAGCGACCGGGACAGGGACTATGGCTACACCTTC	CASSDRDRDYGYTF
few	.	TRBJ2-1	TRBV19	TGTGCCAGTAGTGGTGGATTCCATGAGCAGTTCTTC	CASSGGFHEQFF